This is a list of T cell receptor beta chains from one sample in a study of T cells in Graves' hyperthyroidism and ophthalmopathy. TCRdb analysed the multiplex PCR reads with MiXCR anew, one entry per CDR3 protein. The profile shows about 400,000 distinct CDR3 sequences, roughly 14% of them singletons. The sample was blood. The receptors here all came from a man aged 18 to 30 with Graves' ophthalmopathy. Both conserved end residues are part of each CDR3. Fields, in order: D gene, J gene, clone size, V gene, CDR3 protein, CDR3 DNA. A D gene is named only where the DNA matches it firmly. The size entry is marked missing in some rows and otherwise reads once, few, many or a size class.

NA TRBJ1-1 many TRBV19 CATTEGPNTEAFF TGTGCGACTACCGAAGGGCCGAACACTGAAGCTTTCTTT
NA TRBJ1-2 few TRBV5-6 CASSLVGTQYGYTF TGTGCCAGCAGCTTGGTAGGGACACAGTATGGCTACACCTTC
TRBD2 TRBJ2-7 many TRBV27 CASSLYPKRGGDYEQYF TGTGCCAGCAGTTTATACCCTAAGCGGGGAGGAGACTACGAGCAGTACTTC
TRBD2 TRBJ2-1 many TRBV5-1 CASSLSGSPLYNEQFF TGCGCCAGCAGCTTAAGCGGGAGCCCTCTCTACAATGAGCAGTTCTTC
NA TRBJ1-4 NA TRBV18 CASSPRQGSEKLFF TGTGCCAGCTCACCACGCCAGGGTAGCGAAAAACTGTTTTTT
NA TRBJ1-1 many TRBV12-3/TRBV12-4 CASSLVLSLASWDTEAFF TGTGCCAGCAGTTTAGTATTATCCTTGGCTTCGTGGGACACTGAAGCTTTCTTT
NA TRBJ1-5 many TRBV2 CASSEEATRWDQPQHF TGTGCCAGCAGTGAAGAAGCGACTAGATGGGATCAGCCCCAGCATTTT
NA TRBJ2-6 few TRBV5-6 CASSSGTISGANVLTF TGTGCCAGCAGCTCTGGGACAATCTCTGGGGCCAACGTCCTGACTTTC
TRBD2 TRBJ2-3 NA TRBV5-1 CASSQGLAGPTDTQYF TGCGCCAGCAGCCAGGGACTAGCGGGGCCCACAGATACGCAGTATTTT
NA TRBJ2-3 few TRBV6-6 CASSYSDPNGYTQYF TGTGCCAGCAGTTACTCTGACCCAAACGGGTATACGCAGTATTTT
NA TRBJ2-7 many TRBV3-1 CASSREVRPSYEQYF TGTGCCAGCAGCCGGGAAGTGCGTCCTTCCTACGAGCAGTACTTC
TRBD1 TRBJ2-3 NA TRBV19 CASEDRMKDTQYF TGTGCCAGTGAGGACAGGATGAAAGATACGCAGTATTTT
NA TRBJ2-7 few TRBV5-1 CASSLESARGEQHF TGCGCCAGCAGCTTGGAATCAGCTAGGGGCGAGCAGCACTTC
NA TRBJ2-7 many TRBV3-1 CASSQEAYEQYF TGTGCCAGCAGCCAAGAGGCGTACGAGCAGTACTTC
TRBD1 TRBJ2-7 many TRBV13 CASSPTGTGGEQYF TGTGCCAGCAGCCCAACCGGGACAGGGGGTGAGCAGTACTTC
NA TRBJ1-2 many TRBV7-2 CASSLVGGANGYTF TGTGCCAGCAGCTTGGTCGGGGGCGCGAATGGCTACACCTTC
NA TRBJ2-1 NA TRBV6-1 CASRGPLGEQFF TGTGCCAGCAGAGGTCCCCTCGGTGAGCAGTTCTTC
TRBD1 TRBJ2-2 few TRBV7-3 CASSLEFLGQRANTGELFF TGTGCCAGCAGCTTAGAATTCTTGGGACAGCGAGCGAACACCGGGGAGCTGTTTTTT
NA TRBJ1-2 many TRBV3-1 CASSQQQGGYTF TGTGCCAGCAGCCAGCAACAGGGCGGCTACACCTTC
TRBD1 TRBJ2-1 NA TRBV7-2 CASSSRQGNEQFF TGTGCCAGCAGCTCCCGACAGGGGAATGAGCAGTTCTTC
NA TRBJ2-2 many TRBV30 CAWSVENTGELFF TGTGCCTGGAGTGTAGAGAACACCGGGGAGCTGTTTTTT
NA TRBJ2-3 few TRBV5-4 CASSFRLPASTDTQYF TGTGCCAGCAGCTTCCGACTACCTGCTAGCACAGATACGCAGTATTTT
NA TRBJ1-2 few TRBV30 CAYRAVYGYTF TGTGCCTACCGGGCCGTCTATGGCTACACCTTC
NA TRBJ1-3 NA TRBV4-1 CASSQDGELGNTIYF TGCGCCAGCAGCCAAGACGGGGAACTCGGAAACACCATATATTTT
TRBD1 TRBJ2-7 few TRBV19 CASSMATGGSYEQYF TGTGCCAGTAGTATGGCGACAGGGGGATCCTACGAGCAGTACTTC
NA TRBJ2-3 many TRBV2 CASSQRGTWGTDTQYF TGTGCCAGCAGCCAAAGGGGGACCTGGGGCACAGATACGCAGTATTTT
TRBD1 TRBJ2-2 NA TRBV28 CASSSGQGDTGELFF TGTGCCAGCAGTTCTGGACAGGGGGACACCGGGGAGCTGTTTTTT
NA TRBJ2-4 many TRBV12-3/TRBV12-4 CASSPQGGGNIQYF TGTGCCAGCAGCCCTCAGGGGGGGGGAAACATTCAGTACTTC
NA TRBJ1-3 many TRBV7-2 CASSLAILGGGNTIYF TGTGCCAGCAGCTTAGCGATCCTCGGTGGGGGAAACACCATATATTTT
NA TRBJ2-5 few TRBV29-1 CSVLNGPETQYF TGCAGCGTTCTGAACGGTCCAGAGACCCAGTACTTC
NA TRBJ1-6 many TRBV7-6 CASSLGVEESPLHF TGTGCCAGCAGCCTAGGGGTTGAGGAGTCACCCCTCCACTTT
NA TRBJ2-7 many TRBV6-1 CASSAPFSAEQYF TGTGCCAGCAGTGCCCCCTTTTCAGCCGAGCAGTACTTC
TRBD1 TRBJ1-1 few TRBV7-2 CASSLGQGAREAFF TGTGCCAGCAGCTTAGGACAGGGGGCTCGGGAAGCTTTCTTT
NA TRBJ1-5 many TRBV11-2 CASSPGGAGQPQHF TGTGCCAGCAGCCCAGGAGGGGCCGGTCAGCCCCAGCATTTT
NA TRBJ1-1 many TRBV2 CASRDRSLYTEAFF TGTGCCAGCAGGGACCGCAGTTTATACACTGAAGCTTTCTTT
NA TRBJ2-7 NA TRBV6-1 CASSATRPGINEQYF TGTGCCAGCAGTGCAACGAGACCAGGGATAAACGAGCAGTACTTC
TRBD1 TRBJ2-7 many TRBV7-8 CASSRGRGQKTYEQYF TGTGCCAGCAGCAGGGGGCGTGGACAGAAAACCTACGAGCAGTACTTC
TRBD2 TRBJ2-7 NA TRBV15 CATSSWTSSGEQYF TGTGCCACCAGCTCCTGGACTAGCTCTGGCGAGCAGTACTTC
TRBD2 TRBJ2-3 NA TRBV5-8 CASSLLLAGPDTQYF TGTGCCAGCAGCTTGCTACTAGCGGGACCAGATACGCAGTATTTT
NA TRBJ1-1 many TRBV3-1 CASSPGGAGNTEAFF TGTGCCAGCAGCCCGGGAGGGGCGGGGAACACTGAAGCTTTCTTT
TRBD2 TRBJ2-3 many TRBV30 CAWSVRGLAVSDTQYF TGTGCCTGGAGTGTACGTGGACTAGCGGTCTCAGATACGCAGTATTTT
TRBD1 TRBJ2-2 many TRBV6-1 CASSKRQGGELFF TGTGCCAGCAGCAAAAGACAGGGCGGGGAGCTGTTTTTT
TRBD2 TRBJ2-1 many TRBV5-1 CASSSLAVRNEQFF TGCGCCAGCAGCTCTCTAGCGGTCCGCAATGAGCAGTTCTTC
NA TRBJ2-3 many TRBV7-2 CASSQTMGLDTQYF TGTGCCAGCAGCCAAACTATGGGTCTCGATACGCAGTATTTT
TRBD2 TRBJ2-7 many TRBV7-8 CASSLWGGRGVYEQYF TGTGCCAGCAGCCTGTGGGGCGGGAGGGGTGTCTACGAGCAGTACTTC
NA TRBJ1-2 many TRBV5-6 CASSLSHYGYTF TGTGCCAGCAGCTTGTCCCACTATGGCTACACCTTC
NA TRBJ2-1 NA TRBV4-1 CASSQTTARNNEQFF TGCGCCAGCAGCCAAACGACAGCCAGGAACAATGAGCAGTTCTTC
TRBD1 TRBJ1-2 few TRBV6-1 CASSYTGGILGYTF TGTGCCAGCAGTTATACAGGGGGTATACTTGGCTACACCTTC
TRBD1 TRBJ2-3 many TRBV20-1 CSASGTGGTTDTQYF TGCAGTGCTTCCGGGACAGGGGGGACCACAGATACGCAGTATTTT
NA TRBJ1-5 few TRBV18 CASSPPSGGYQPQHF TGTGCCAGCTCACCACCGTCCGGGGGCTATCAGCCCCAGCATTTT
NA TRBJ2-2 NA TRBV7-9 CASSLWDTGELFF TGTGCCAGCAGCTTATGGGACACCGGGGAGCTGTTTTTT
NA TRBJ1-1 many TRBV20-1 CSASPRELNTEAFF TGCAGTGCTAGTCCCAGGGAACTGAACACTGAAGCTTTCTTT
NA TRBJ2-5 many TRBV2 CASMGLQTQYF TGTGCCAGCATGGGGTTACAGACCCAGTACTTC
NA TRBJ2-5 many TRBV2 CASSEHQETQYF TGTGCCAGCAGTGAACACCAAGAGACCCAGTACTTC
NA TRBJ2-3 many TRBV6-1 CASKASTDTQYF TGTGCCAGCAAGGCTAGCACAGATACGCAGTATTTT